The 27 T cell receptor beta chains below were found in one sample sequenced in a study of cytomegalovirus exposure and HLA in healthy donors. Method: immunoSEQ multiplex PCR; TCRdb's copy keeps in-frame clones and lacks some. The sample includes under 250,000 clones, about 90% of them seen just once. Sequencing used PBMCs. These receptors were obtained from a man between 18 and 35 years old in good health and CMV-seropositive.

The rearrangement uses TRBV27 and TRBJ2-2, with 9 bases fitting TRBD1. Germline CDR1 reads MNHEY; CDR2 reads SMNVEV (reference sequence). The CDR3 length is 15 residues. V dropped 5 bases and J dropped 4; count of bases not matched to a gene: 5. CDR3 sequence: CASSPLTGGTGELFF. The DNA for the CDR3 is TGTGCCAGCAGTCCCCTGACAGGGGGCACCGGGGAGCTGTTTTTT.

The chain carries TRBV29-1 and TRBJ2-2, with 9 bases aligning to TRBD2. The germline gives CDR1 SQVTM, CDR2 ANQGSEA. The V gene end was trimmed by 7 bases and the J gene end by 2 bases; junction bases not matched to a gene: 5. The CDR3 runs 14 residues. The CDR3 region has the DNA TGCAGCGGAGCTAGCGGGGTAAACACCGGGGAGCTGTTTTTT. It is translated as CSGASGVNTGELFF.

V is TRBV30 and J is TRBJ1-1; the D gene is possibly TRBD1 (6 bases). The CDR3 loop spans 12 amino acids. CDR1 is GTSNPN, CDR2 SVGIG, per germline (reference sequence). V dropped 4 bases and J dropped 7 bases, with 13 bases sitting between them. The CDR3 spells CAWKWGAGEAFF. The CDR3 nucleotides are TGTGCCTGGAAGTGGGGGGCAGGTGAAGCTTTCTTT. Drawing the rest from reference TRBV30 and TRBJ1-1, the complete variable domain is SQTIHQWPATLVQPVGSPLSLECTVEGTSNPNLYWYRQAAGRGLQLLFYSVGIGQISSEVPQNLSASRPQDRQFILSSKKLLLSDSGFYLCAWKWGAGEAFFGQGTRLTVV.

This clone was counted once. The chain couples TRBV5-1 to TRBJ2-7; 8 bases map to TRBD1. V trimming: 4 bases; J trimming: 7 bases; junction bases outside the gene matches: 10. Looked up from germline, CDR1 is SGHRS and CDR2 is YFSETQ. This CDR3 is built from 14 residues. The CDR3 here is CASSTGTGEKEQYF. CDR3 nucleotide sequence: TGCGCCAGCAGCACCGGGACAGGCGAGAAGGAGCAGTACTTC. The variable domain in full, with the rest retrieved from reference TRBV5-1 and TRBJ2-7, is KAGVTQTPRYLIKTRGQQVTLSCSPISGHRSVSWYQQTPGQGLQFLFEYFSETQRNKGNFPGRFSGRQFSNSRSEMNVSTLELGDSALYLCASSTGTGEKEQYFGPGTRLTVT.

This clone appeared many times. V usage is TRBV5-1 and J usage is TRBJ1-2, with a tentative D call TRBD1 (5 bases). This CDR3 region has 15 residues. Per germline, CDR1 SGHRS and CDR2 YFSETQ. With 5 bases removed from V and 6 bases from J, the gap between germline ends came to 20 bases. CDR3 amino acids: CASRAILGTGDGYTF. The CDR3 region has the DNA TGCGCCAGCAGGGCGATACTCGGCACGGGGGATGGCTACACCTTC.

The CDR3 DNA reads as TGTGCCAGCAGTGAAGCACCTCCCACGAAGGAAGATACGCAGTATTTT. Translated: CASSEAPPTKEDTQYF. The chain recombines TRBV2 with TRBJ2-3; D unresolved. V lost 0 bases, J lost 5 bases, and 15 bases lay in between. The germline gives CDR1 SNHLY, CDR2 FYNNEI. The CDR3 is made up of 16 amino acids.

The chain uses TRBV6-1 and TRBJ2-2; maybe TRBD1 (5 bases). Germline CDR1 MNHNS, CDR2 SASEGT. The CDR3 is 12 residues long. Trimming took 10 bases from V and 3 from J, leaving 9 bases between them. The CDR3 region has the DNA TGTGCCACCAGGGTTTACACCGGGGAGCTGTTTTTT. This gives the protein CATRVYTGELFF.

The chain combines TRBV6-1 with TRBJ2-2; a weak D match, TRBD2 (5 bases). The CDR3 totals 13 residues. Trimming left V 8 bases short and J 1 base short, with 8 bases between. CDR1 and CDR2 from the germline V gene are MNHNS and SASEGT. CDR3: CASDGKNTGELFF. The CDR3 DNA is TGTGCCAGCGACGGGAAGAACACCGGGGAGCTGTTTTTT.

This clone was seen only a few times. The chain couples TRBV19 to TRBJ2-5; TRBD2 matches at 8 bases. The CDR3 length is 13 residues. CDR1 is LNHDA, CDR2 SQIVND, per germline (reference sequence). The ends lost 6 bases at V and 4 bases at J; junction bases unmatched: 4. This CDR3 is CASRSGSRETQYF. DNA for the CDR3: TGTGCCAGTAGAAGCGGGAGTCGAGAGACCCAGTACTTC.

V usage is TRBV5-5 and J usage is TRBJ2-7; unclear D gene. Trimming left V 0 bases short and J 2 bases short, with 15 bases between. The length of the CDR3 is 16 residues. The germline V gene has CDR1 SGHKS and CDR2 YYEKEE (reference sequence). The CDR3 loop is CASSLDWELGAYEQYF. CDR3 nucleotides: TGTGCCAGCAGCTTGGACTGGGAATTAGGAGCCTACGAGCAGTACTTC.

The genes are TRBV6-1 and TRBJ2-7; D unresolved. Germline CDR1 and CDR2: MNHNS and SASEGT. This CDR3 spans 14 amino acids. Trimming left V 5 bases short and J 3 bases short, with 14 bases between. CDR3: CASSHDSRSYEQYF. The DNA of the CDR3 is TGTGCCAGCAGTCACGACTCGCGCAGCTACGAGCAGTACTTC.

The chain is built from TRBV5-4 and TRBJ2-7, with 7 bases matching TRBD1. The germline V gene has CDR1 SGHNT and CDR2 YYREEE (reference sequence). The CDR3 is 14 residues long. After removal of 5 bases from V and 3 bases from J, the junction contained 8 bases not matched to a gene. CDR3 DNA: TGTGCCAGCAGTAGCACAGGGGAAGTCTACGAGCAGTACTTC. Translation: CASSSTGEVYEQYF.

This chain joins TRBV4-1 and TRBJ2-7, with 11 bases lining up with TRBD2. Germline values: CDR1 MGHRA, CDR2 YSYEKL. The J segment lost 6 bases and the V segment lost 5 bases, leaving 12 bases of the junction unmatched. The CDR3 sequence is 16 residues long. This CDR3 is CASSSTTLAGGIEQYF. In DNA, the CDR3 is TGCGCCAGCAGCTCGACAACCCTAGCGGGAGGAATCGAGCAGTACTTC.

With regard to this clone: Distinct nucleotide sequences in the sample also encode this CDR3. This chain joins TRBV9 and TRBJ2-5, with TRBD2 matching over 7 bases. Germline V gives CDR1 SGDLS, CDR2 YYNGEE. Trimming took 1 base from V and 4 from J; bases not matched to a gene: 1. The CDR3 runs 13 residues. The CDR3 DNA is TGTGCCAGCAGCGTATGGGGGGGAGAGACCCAGTACTTC. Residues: CASSVWGGETQYF.

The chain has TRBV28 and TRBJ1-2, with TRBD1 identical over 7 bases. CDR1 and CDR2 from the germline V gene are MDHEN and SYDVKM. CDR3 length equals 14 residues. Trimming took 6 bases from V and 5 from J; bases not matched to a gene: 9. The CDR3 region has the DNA TGTGCCAGCAGGCCCGGACAGGCGCCTTATGGCTACACCTTC. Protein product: CASRPGQAPYGYTF.

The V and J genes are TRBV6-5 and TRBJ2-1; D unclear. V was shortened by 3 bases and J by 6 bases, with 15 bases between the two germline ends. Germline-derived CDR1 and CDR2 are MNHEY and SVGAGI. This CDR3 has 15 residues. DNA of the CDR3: TGTGCCAGCAGTTATCTGCAGGCCGACCCCAATGAGCAGTTCTTC. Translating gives CASSYLQADPNEQFF.

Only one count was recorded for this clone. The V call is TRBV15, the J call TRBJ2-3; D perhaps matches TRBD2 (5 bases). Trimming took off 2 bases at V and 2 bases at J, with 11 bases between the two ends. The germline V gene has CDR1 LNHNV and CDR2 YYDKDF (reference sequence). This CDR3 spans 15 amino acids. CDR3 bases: TGTGCCACCAGCAGACCAAGCGACTACACAGATACGCAGTATTTT. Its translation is CATSRPSDYTDTQYF.

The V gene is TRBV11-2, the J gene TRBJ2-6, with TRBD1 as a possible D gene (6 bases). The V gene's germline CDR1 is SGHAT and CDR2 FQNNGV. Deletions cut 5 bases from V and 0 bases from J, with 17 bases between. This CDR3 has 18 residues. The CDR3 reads CASSLTTGVVSGANVLTF. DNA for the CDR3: TGTGCCAGCAGCCTAACGACAGGAGTCGTCTCTGGGGCCAACGTCCTGACTTTC.

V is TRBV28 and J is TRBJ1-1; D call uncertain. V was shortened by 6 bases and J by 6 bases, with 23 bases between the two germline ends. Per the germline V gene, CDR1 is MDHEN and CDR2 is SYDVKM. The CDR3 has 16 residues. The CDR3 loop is CASSRQTSLHSAEAFF. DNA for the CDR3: TGTGCCAGCAGCCGACAAACCTCACTTCATTCTGCTGAAGCTTTCTTT.

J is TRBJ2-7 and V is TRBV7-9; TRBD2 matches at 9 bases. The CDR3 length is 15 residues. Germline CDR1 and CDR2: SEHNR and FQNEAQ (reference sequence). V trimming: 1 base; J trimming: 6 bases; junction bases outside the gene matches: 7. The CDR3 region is CASSLGLADFGEQYF. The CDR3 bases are TGTGCCAGCAGCTTAGGACTAGCGGACTTCGGCGAGCAGTACTTC. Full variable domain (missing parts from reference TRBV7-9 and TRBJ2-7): DTGVSQNPRHKITKRGQNVTFRCDPISEHNRLYWYRQTLGQGPEFLTYFQNEAQLEKSRLLSDRFSAERPKGSFSTLEIQRTEQGDSAMYLCASSLGLADFGEQYFGPGTRLTVT.

CDR3: CASSQDSKGAPTFYGYTF. In DNA form, the CDR3 reads TGCGCCAGCAGCCAAGACTCTAAGGGGGCCCCAACCTTCTATGGCTACACCTTC. The chain joins TRBV4-3 to TRBJ1-2; 7 bases are shared with TRBD1. The CDR3 covers 18 residues. J gave up 4 bases and V 0 bases, and 14 bases lay outside the gene matches. From germline, CDR1 is LGHNA and CDR2 YSLEER.

This chain's CDR3 is CASSLGTAPTYEQYF. In DNA form, the CDR3 reads TGTGCCAGCAGCCTCGGGACTGCCCCCACCTACGAGCAGTACTTC. This sequence joins TRBV9 and TRBJ2-7, with D perhaps matching TRBD2 (6 bases). There are 15 residues in the CDR3. Trimming cost V 4 bases and J 2 bases, with 16 bases left between them. Germline V gives CDR1 SGDLS, CDR2 YYNGEE.

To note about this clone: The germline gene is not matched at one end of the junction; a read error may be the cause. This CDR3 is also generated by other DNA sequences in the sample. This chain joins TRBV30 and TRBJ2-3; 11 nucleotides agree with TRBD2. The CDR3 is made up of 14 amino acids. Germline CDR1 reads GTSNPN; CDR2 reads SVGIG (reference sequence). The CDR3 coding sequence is TGTGCCTGGGAGGGACTAGCGGCGACAGATACGCAGTATTTC. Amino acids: CAWEGLAATDTQYF.

The CDR3 loop reads CASSLLQAVYEQYF. CDR3 nucleotide sequence: TGTGCCAGCAGCTTACTACAGGCGGTCTACGAGCAGTACTTC. V is TRBV11-2 and J is TRBJ2-7; tentatively, D is TRBD1 (5 bases). The CDR3 is 14 residues long. Trimming stripped 2 bases from V and 3 bases from J, with 11 bases between. CDR1 and CDR2 (germline): SGHAT, FQNNGV.

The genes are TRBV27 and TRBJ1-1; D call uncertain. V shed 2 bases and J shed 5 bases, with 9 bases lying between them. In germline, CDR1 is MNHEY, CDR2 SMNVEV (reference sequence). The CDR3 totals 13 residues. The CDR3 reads CASSLMVGTEAFF. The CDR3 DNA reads TGTGCCAGCAGTTTAATGGTCGGGACTGAAGCTTTCTTT.

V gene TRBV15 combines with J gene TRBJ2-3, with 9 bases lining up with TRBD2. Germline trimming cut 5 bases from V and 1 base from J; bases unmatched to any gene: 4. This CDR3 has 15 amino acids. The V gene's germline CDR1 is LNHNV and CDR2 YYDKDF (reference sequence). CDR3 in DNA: TGTGCCACCAGCGGAGGACTAGCGCGCACAGATACGCAGTATTTT. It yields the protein CATSGGLARTDTQYF. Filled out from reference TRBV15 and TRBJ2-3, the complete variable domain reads DAMVIQNPRYQVTQFGKPVTLSCSQTLNHNVMYWYQQKSSQAPKLLFHYYDKDFNNEADTPDNFQSRRPNTSFCFLDIRSPGLGDTAMYLCATSGGLARTDTQYFGPGTRLTVL.

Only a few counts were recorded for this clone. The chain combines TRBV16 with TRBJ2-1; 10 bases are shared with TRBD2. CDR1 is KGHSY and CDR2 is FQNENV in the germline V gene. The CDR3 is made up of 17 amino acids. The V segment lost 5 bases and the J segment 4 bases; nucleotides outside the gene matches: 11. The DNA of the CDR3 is TGTGCCAGCAGCGCACGGCTAGCGGGAGATTATTACAATGAGCAGTTCTTC. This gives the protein CASSARLAGDYYNEQFF.